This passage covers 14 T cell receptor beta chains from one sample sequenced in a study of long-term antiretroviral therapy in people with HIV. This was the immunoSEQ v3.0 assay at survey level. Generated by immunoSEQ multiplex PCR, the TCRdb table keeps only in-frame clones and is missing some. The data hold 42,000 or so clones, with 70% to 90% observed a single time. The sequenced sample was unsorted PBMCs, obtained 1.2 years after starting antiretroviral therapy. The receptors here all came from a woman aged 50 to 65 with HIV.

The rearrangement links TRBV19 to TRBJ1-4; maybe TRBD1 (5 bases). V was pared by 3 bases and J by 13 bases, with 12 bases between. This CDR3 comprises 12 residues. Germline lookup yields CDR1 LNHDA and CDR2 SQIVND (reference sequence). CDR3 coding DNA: TGTGCCAGTAGTATGTCCGCGGGACGACTGTTTTTT. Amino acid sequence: CASSMSAGRLFF.

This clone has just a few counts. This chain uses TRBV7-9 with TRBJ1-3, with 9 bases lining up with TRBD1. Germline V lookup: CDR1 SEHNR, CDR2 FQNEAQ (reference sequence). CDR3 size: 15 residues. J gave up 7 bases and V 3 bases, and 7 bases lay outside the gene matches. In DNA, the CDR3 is TGTGCCAGCAGCTTGCGGACAGGGGAGGGCAACACCATATATTTT. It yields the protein CASSLRTGEGNTIYF.

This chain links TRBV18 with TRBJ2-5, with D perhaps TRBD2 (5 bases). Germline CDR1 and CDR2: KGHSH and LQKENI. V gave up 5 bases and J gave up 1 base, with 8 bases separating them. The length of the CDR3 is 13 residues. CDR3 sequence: CASSEGLQETQYF. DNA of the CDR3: TGTGCCAGCTCAGAGGGTCTCCAAGAGACCCAGTACTTC.

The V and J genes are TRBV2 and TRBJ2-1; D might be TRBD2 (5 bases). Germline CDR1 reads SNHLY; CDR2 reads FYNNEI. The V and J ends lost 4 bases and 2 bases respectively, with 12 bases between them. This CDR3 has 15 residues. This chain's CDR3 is CASSGFTSAYNEQFF. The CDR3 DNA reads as TGTGCCAGCAGTGGATTCACTAGTGCCTACAATGAGCAGTTCTTC.

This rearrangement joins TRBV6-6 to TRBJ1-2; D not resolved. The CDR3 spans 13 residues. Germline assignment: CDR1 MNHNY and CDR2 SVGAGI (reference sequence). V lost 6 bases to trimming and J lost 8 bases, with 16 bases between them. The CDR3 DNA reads TGTGCCAGCAGCCCGGGCCAGTCGGACGGCTACACCTTC. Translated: CASSPGQSDGYTF.

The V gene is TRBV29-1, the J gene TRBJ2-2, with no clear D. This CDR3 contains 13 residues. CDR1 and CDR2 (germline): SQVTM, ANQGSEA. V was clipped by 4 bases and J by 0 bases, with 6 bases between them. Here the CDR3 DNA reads TGCAGCGTTGTGACCCCGAACACCGGGGAGCTGTTTTTT. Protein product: CSVVTPNTGELFF.

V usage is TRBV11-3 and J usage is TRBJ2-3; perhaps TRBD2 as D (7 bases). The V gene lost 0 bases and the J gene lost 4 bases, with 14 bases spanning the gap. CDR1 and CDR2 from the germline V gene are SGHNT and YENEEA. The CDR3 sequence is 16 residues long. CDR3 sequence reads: CASSLDRTGGPDTQYF. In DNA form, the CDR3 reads TGTGCCAGCAGCTTAGACAGGACGGGGGGCCCAGATACGCAGTATTTT.

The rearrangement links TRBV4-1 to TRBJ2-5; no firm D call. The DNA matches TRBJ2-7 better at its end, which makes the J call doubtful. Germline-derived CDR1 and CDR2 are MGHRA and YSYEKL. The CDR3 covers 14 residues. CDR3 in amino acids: CASSQDLTGYEQYF. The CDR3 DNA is TGCGCCAGCAGCCAAGATCTCACCGGGTACGAGCAGTACTTC.

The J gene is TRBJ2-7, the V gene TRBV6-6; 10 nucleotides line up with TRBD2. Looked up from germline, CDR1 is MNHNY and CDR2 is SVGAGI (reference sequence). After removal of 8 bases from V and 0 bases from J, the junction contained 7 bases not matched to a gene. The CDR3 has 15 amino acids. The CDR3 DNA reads TGTGCCAGCGTTACTAGCGGGGCCAGCTCCTACGAGCAGTACTTC. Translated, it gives CASVTSGASSYEQYF.

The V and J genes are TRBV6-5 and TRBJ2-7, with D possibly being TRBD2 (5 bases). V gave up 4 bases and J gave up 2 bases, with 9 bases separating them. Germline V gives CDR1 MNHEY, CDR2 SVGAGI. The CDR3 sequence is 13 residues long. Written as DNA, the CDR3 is TGTGCCAGCAGTTGGACTCGAACCTACGAGCAGTACTTC. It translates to CASSWTRTYEQYF.

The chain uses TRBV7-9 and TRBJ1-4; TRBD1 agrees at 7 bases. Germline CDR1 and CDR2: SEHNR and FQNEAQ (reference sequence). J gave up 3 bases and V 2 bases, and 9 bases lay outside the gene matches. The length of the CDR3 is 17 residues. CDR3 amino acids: CASSLRLWDSSNEKLFF. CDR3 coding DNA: TGTGCCAGCAGCTTAAGGCTGTGGGACAGTTCTAATGAAAAACTGTTTTTT.

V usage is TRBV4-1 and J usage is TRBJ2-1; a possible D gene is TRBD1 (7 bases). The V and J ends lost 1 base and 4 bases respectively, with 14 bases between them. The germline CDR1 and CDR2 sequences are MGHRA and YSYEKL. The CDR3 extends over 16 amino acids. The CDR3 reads CASSQVSAGGYNEQFF. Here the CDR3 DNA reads TGCGCCAGCAGCCAAGTATCGGCAGGGGGGTACAATGAGCAGTTCTTC.

The CDR3 is CASSHGTEGLYGYTF. CDR3 coding DNA: TGTGCCAGCTCACACGGGACGGAAGGCCTCTATGGCTACACCTTC. The V call is TRBV18, the J call TRBJ1-2, with TRBD1 as a possible D gene (5 bases). The CDR3 length is 15 residues. Trimming stripped 4 bases from V and 4 bases from J, with 16 bases between. Looked up from germline, CDR1 is KGHSH and CDR2 is LQKENI.

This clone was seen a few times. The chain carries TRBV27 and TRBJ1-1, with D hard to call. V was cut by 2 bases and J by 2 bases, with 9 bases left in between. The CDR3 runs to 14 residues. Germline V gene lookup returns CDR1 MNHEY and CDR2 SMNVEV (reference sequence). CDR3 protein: CASSLGPANTEAFF. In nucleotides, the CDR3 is TGTGCCAGCAGTTTAGGGCCGGCCAACACTGAAGCTTTCTTT.